These 7 T cell receptor beta chains were all obtained from the same sample, sequenced in a study of vaccination and CD4 T cells after COVID-19. MiXCR, run by TCRdb on the PCR reads, gives a single entry per CDR3 protein. The profile shows some 20,000 distinct CDR3 sequences, roughly 62% of them singletons. The material sequenced was CD4+ T cells from blood, taken before SARS-CoV-2 vaccination. These receptors came from a human donor who had recovered from COVID-19.

In its sample, this clonotype was seen a few times. This rearrangement joins TRBV6-1 to TRBJ1-5; D is possibly TRBD1 (6 bases). Germline V gene data show CDR1 as MNHNS and CDR2 as SASEGT. The CDR3 totals 14 residues. V gave up 6 bases and J gave up 3 bases, with 12 bases separating them. This CDR3 reads CASRNGQTNQPQHF. Written as DNA, the CDR3 is TGTGCCAGCAGAAATGGACAGACCAATCAGCCCCAGCATTTT.

V usage is TRBV6-2 or TRBV6-3 and J usage is TRBJ1-3; 9 bases are shared with TRBD1. CDR3 length: 15 residues. Looked up from germline, CDR1 is MNHEY and CDR2 is SVGEGT. J gave up 4 bases and V 4 bases, and 5 bases lay outside the gene matches. The chain's CDR3 is CASSSGTGSGNTIYF. The CDR3 DNA sequence: TGTGCCAGCAGTTCCGGGACAGGGTCCGGAAACACCATATATTTT.

This clonotype was seen more than once but under ten times. The V gene is TRBV20-1, the J gene TRBJ2-2; 7 bases are shared with TRBD1. This CDR3 contains 15 residues. The V and J ends lost 0 bases and 3 bases, in that order; junction bases with no gene match: 4. Looked up from germline, CDR1 is DFQATT and CDR2 is SNEGSKA (reference sequence). The CDR3 DNA reads as TGCAGTGCTAGAGACCCGACAGGGCACACCGGGGAGCTGTTTTTT. Translating it yields CSARDPTGHTGELFF.

V usage is TRBV24-1 and J usage is TRBJ1-1, with no clear D. Looked up from germline, CDR1 is KGHDR and CDR2 is SFDVKD. The ends were cut back, 4 bases at V and 2 bases at J, with 10 bases in the middle. The CDR3 runs 14 residues. As DNA, the CDR3 is TGTGCCACCAGTGACTCGACACCTAACACTGAAGCTTTCTTT. Amino acids: CATSDSTPNTEAFF.

The chain couples TRBV6-4 to TRBJ1-2; 11 positions match TRBD1. The ends lost 6 bases at V and 4 bases at J; junction bases unmatched: 10. This CDR3 has 16 residues. CDR1 is MRHNA, CDR2 SNTAGT, per germline. CDR3 sequence reads: CASRPPGGTGGYGYTF. Here the CDR3 DNA reads TGTGCCAGCAGGCCTCCCGGCGGGACAGGGGGCTATGGCTACACCTTC.

This sequence joins TRBV28 and TRBJ2-3, with D perhaps TRBD2 (5 bases). V was cut by 4 bases and J by 8 bases, with 10 bases left in between. From germline, CDR1 is MDHEN and CDR2 SYDVKM. CDR3 length: 12 residues. DNA of the CDR3: TGTGCCAGCAGTTCCCGACTACTTACGCAGTATTTT. Its translation is CASSSRLLTQYF.

The J gene is TRBJ2-5, the V gene TRBV7-6, with 11 positions matching TRBD2. This CDR3 is 16 amino acids long. Germline-derived CDR1 and CDR2 are SGHVS and FNYEAQ. After removal of 4 bases from V and 1 base from J, the junction contained 5 bases not matched to a gene. The CDR3, as DNA: TGTGCCAGCAGCTCCCTAGGACTAGCGGGCCAAGAGACCCAGTACTTC. It specifies CASSSLGLAGQETQYF. The full variable domain, rest sourced from reference TRBV7-6 and TRBJ2-5, is GAGVSQSPRYKVTKRGQDVALRCDPISGHVSLYWYRQALGQGPEFLTYFNYEAQQDKSGLPNDRFSAERPEGSISTLTIQRTEQRDSAMYRCASSSLGLAGQETQYFGPGTRLLVL.